A single sample gave rise to the 21 T cell receptor beta chains below, sequenced in a study of T cell changes during pregnancy in multiple sclerosis. Some clones are missing from TCRdb's copy, which holds only in-frame ones; the method was immunoSEQ multiplex PCR. Of approximately 52,000 clones in the sample, 92% were seen once. The sample was CD4+ T cells from peripheral blood mononuclear cells, taken after pregnancy. The receptors here all came from a female donor with multiple sclerosis, enrolled in a pregnancy study.

The chain is built from TRBV4-3 and TRBJ1-6, with TRBD1 identical over 10 bases. Germline CDR1 is LGHNA and CDR2 is YSLEER. CDR3 length: 16 amino acids. The junction had 7 bases not matched to a gene; V was cut back by 4 bases and J by 7 bases. CDR3 nucleotides: TGCGCCAGCAGCCCGACTCCGACAGGGGGCAATTCACCCCTCCACTTT. Its protein product is CASSPTPTGGNSPLHF.

The chain recombines TRBV28 with TRBJ2-2; 12 bases agree with TRBD2. Per the germline V gene, CDR1 is MDHEN and CDR2 is SYDVKM. V was pared by 8 bases and J by 1 base, with 5 bases of the junction left unmatched. This CDR3 spans 16 amino acids. The CDR3 reads CASAPSGRENTGELFF. The CDR3 DNA sequence: TGTGCCAGCGCGCCTAGCGGGAGGGAGAACACCGGGGAGCTGTTTTTT.

This rearrangement joins TRBV4-3 to TRBJ2-5; 8 bases are shared with TRBD2. After removal of 0 bases from V and 6 bases from J, the junction contained 9 bases not matched to a gene. The length of the CDR3 is 16 residues. Germline V gene sequence: CDR1 LGHNA, CDR2 YSLEER. CDR3 sequence reads: CASSQDPAGGAKTQYF. The DNA for the CDR3 is TGCGCCAGCAGCCAAGATCCGGCGGGAGGAGCGAAGACCCAGTACTTC.

J is TRBJ2-2 and V is TRBV7-6, with TRBD1 matching over 9 bases. Per germline, CDR1 SGHVS and CDR2 FNYEAQ. The CDR3 sequence is 14 residues long. V trimming: 4 bases; J trimming: 5 bases; junction bases outside the gene matches: 2. The CDR3 sequence is CASSYGQGTGELFF. CDR3 in DNA: TGTGCCAGCAGCTACGGACAGGGGACCGGGGAGCTGTTTTTT.

This clone was recorded only once. The rearrangement uses TRBV28 and TRBJ2-1; TRBD2 aligns across 12 bases. The CDR3 runs 14 residues. Trimming took 8 bases from V and 5 from J; bases not matched to a gene: 4. Germline CDR1 is MDHEN and CDR2 is SYDVKM. Here the CDR3 DNA reads TGTGCCAGCCAGACTAGCGGGAGCGACAATGAGCAGTTCTTC. Protein product: CASQTSGSDNEQFF. Variable domain in full (rest from reference TRBV28 and TRBJ2-1): DVKVTQSSRYLVKRTGEKVFLECVQDMDHENMFWYRQDPGLGLRLIYFSYDVKMKEKGDIPEGYSVSREKKERFSLILESASTNQTSMYLCASQTSGSDNEQFFGPGTRLTVL.

This chain joins TRBV5-1 and TRBJ2-1; 13 nucleotides align to TRBD2. Germline CDR1 and CDR2: SGHRS and YFSETQ. The ends lost 0 bases at V and 2 bases at J; junction bases unmatched: 11. The CDR3 consists of 20 residues. CDR3 in amino acids: CASSLAFTSGRAVPYNEQFF. Here the CDR3 DNA reads TGCGCCAGCAGCTTGGCTTTTACTAGCGGGAGGGCCGTCCCCTACAATGAGCAGTTCTTC. Drawing the rest from reference TRBV5-1 and TRBJ2-1, the complete variable domain is KAGVTQTPRYLIKTRGQQVTLSCSPISGHRSVSWYQQTPGQGLQFLFEYFSETQRNKGNFPGRFSGRQFSNSRSEMNVSTLELGDSALYLCASSLAFTSGRAVPYNEQFFGPGTRLTVL.

The chain has TRBV7-9 and TRBJ2-2; 7 positions match TRBD1. CDR3 size: 17 residues. Germline CDR1 is SEHNR and CDR2 is FQNEAQ (reference sequence). The ends lost 5 bases at V and 7 bases at J; junction bases unmatched: 16. CDR3 in DNA: TGTGCCAGCAGCCGTTCAGGGGGTATTGATTACAGCGGGGAGCTGTTTTTT. Its protein product is CASSRSGGIDYSGELFF.

This sequence joins TRBV5-1 and TRBJ2-1; D not certain. Trimming stripped 4 bases from V and 5 bases from J, with 4 bases between. The germline V gene encodes CDR1 SGHRS and CDR2 YFSETQ. This CDR3 comprises 11 residues. The CDR3 loop is CASSLHNEQFF. Here the CDR3 DNA reads TGCGCCAGCAGCCTCCACAATGAGCAGTTCTTC. The variable domain in full, completed from reference TRBV5-1 and TRBJ2-1, reads KAGVTQTPRYLIKTRGQQVTLSCSPISGHRSVSWYQQTPGQGLQFLFEYFSETQRNKGNFPGRFSGRQFSNSRSEMNVSTLELGDSALYLCASSLHNEQFFGPGTRLTVL.

The chain employs TRBV27 and TRBJ1-1; no definite D call. Trimming removed 7 bases from V and 1 base from J, with 13 bases in between. Germline V gene sequence: CDR1 MNHEY, CDR2 SMNVEV (reference sequence). The CDR3 runs to 14 residues. The CDR3 loop reads CASTTIGGNTEAFF. The CDR3 bases are TGTGCCAGCACCACCATAGGAGGGAACACTGAAGCTTTCTTT.

The J gene is TRBJ2-7, the V gene TRBV4-3; 10 nucleotides agree with TRBD2. Germline trimming cut 1 base from V and 1 base from J; bases unmatched to any gene: 1. The CDR3 loop spans 15 amino acids. Germline CDR1 LGHNA, CDR2 YSLEER. The CDR3 loop is CASSQVLAGSYEQYF. The CDR3 DNA follows: TGCGCCAGCAGCCAAGTACTAGCGGGATCCTACGAGCAGTACTTC.

The CDR3 coding sequence is TGTGCCAGCAGCTTAGACGGCAGGGGGATCAATCAGCCCCAGCATTTT. The encoded protein is CASSLDGRGINQPQHF. The V gene is TRBV7-9, the J gene TRBJ1-5; 7 bases are a match to TRBD1. Trimming cost V 1 base and J 3 bases; bases outside gene matches: 6. From germline, CDR1 is SEHNR and CDR2 FQNEAQ (reference sequence). CDR3 size: 16 residues.

The chain recombines TRBV19 with TRBJ1-5; 9 bases are a match to TRBD1. Germline lookup yields CDR1 LNHDA and CDR2 SQIVND (reference sequence). The CDR3 is 19 residues long. Trimming took 5 bases from V and 1 from J; bases not matched to a gene: 15. The DNA of the CDR3 is TGTGCCAGTAGTGCGGGACAGGGAACATGGGGCGGGAGCAATCAGCCCCAGCATTTT. It codes for CASSAGQGTWGGSNQPQHF. Full variable domain (outside the CDR3, taken from reference TRBV19 and TRBJ1-5): DGGITQSPKYLFRKEGQNVTLSCEQNLNHDAMYWYRQDPGQGLRLIYYSQIVNDFQKGDIAEGYSVSREKKESFPLTVTSAQKNPTAFYLCASSAGQGTWGGSNQPQHFGDGTRLSIL.

The V and J genes are TRBV6-6 and TRBJ1-1; no reliable D call. The germline V gene has CDR1 MNHNY and CDR2 SVGAGI (reference sequence). V was pared by 4 bases and J by 4 bases, with 13 bases between. The CDR3 contains 14 residues. CDR3 nucleotide sequence: TGTGCCAGCAGTTCCACGGACGGAGGCACTGAAGCTTTCTTT. This translates into CASSSTDGGTEAFF.

The V gene is TRBV10-1, the J gene TRBJ2-1, with TRBD2 as a possible D gene (5 bases). The V gene's germline CDR1 is WNHNN and CDR2 SYGVQD (reference sequence). This CDR3 spans 13 amino acids. V gave up 5 bases and J gave up 8 bases, with 13 bases separating them. In nucleotides, the CDR3 is TGCGCCAGCAGTCACCTAGCCGGCGATGAGCAGTTCTTC. This encodes CASSHLAGDEQFF.

The CDR3 bases are TGTGCCAGCAGCTTAAGGCAACAGGCCTTTGAAGCTTTCTTT. It is translated as CASSLRQQAFEAFF. The chain joins TRBV7-2 to TRBJ1-1; a possible D gene is TRBD1 (5 bases). Germline V lookup: CDR1 SGHTA, CDR2 FQGNSA. This CDR3 has 14 residues. Between the trimmed V and J ends, which lost 2 bases and 7 bases, there was a span of 14 bases.

The table lists this clone with a count of one. The rearrangement links TRBV27 to TRBJ1-2; D is undetermined. Germline CDR1 and CDR2: MNHEY and SMNVEV (reference sequence). Trimming stripped 6 bases from V and 0 bases from J, with 17 bases between. CDR3 length: 16 amino acids. CDR3 region: CASSFIGTASNYGYTF. CDR3 in DNA: TGTGCCAGCAGCTTTATAGGTACAGCATCTAACTATGGCTACACCTTC.

This clone came up once. This chain uses TRBV11-2 with TRBJ1-3; 8 bases align to TRBD1. J gave up 7 bases and V 5 bases, and 10 bases lay outside the gene matches. The CDR3 is 15 amino acids. The germline CDR1 and CDR2 sequences are SGHAT and FQNNGV. The CDR3 protein is CASSANRDRLNTIYF. The CDR3 DNA sequence: TGTGCCAGCAGCGCCAACCGGGACAGGTTGAACACCATATATTTT. The full variable domain, with the rest looked up from reference TRBV11-2 and TRBJ1-3, is EAGVAQSPRYKIIEKRQSVAFWCNPISGHATLYWYQQILGQGPKLLIQFQNNGVVDDSQLPKDRFSAERLKGVDSTLKIQPAKLEDSAVYLCASSANRDRLNTIYFGEGSWLTVV.

The CDR3 DNA sequence: TGTGCCAGCAGCTTAGCAGTGGCGGGAGTGAACTACGAGCAGTACTTC. Amino acid sequence: CASSLAVAGVNYEQYF. The chain recombines TRBV7-9 with TRBJ2-7, with 7 bases lining up with TRBD2. This CDR3 is 16 amino acids long. CDR1 is SEHNR and CDR2 is FQNEAQ in the germline V gene (reference sequence). The J segment lost 3 bases and the V segment lost 0 bases, leaving 8 bases of the junction unmatched.

This chain links TRBV19 with TRBJ2-7; a possible D gene is TRBD1 (6 bases). Germline values: CDR1 LNHDA, CDR2 SQIVND (reference sequence). The CDR3 extends over 13 amino acids. The V gene lost 5 bases and the J gene lost 2 bases, with 10 bases spanning the gap. The CDR3 region has the DNA TGTGCCAGTAGTCCACAGGGAACCTACGAGCAGTACTTC. This codes for CASSPQGTYEQYF.

V and J are TRBV9 and TRBJ2-1; D ambiguous. Trimming removed 0 bases from V and 6 bases from J, with 7 bases in between. The CDR3 consists of 13 residues. Germline lookup yields CDR1 SGDLS and CDR2 YYNGEE. The CDR3 sequence is CASSVGSSNEQFF. The CDR3 DNA follows: TGTGCCAGCAGCGTAGGTTCGTCCAATGAGCAGTTCTTC.

The chain is built from TRBV6-1 and TRBJ1-5; D is unclear. The V end lost 2 bases, the J end lost 7 bases, and 36 bases lay between the germline ends. CDR1 is MNHNS, CDR2 SASEGT, per germline. The CDR3 contains 22 residues. The CDR3 DNA reads as TGTGCCAGCAGTGAAAGGGTTATGGGGTTTGGAACATCGGGGTATGCCGGCCAGCCCCAGCATTTT. It encodes CASSERVMGFGTSGYAGQPQHF.